This T cell receptor (beta chain) is drawn from a study of T cells in localized non-small cell lung cancer. Clones were read by immunoSEQ multiplex PCR, and TCRdb kept only the in-frame ones, dropping some. Among 75,000 to 80,000 clones listed, around nine tenths were seen once. The receptor's source is a woman aged 35 to 70 with stage I squamous cell lung carcinoma. The sequencing here drew on peripheral blood, taken before any cancer treatment.

The CDR3 region is CSGGTGEGYTF. The DNA of the CDR3 is TGCAGCGGCGGGACAGGAGAGGGCTACACCTTC. The chain has TRBV29-1 and TRBJ1-2, with 8 bases matching TRBD1. CDR3 length equals 11 residues. Germline V gene lookup returns CDR1 SQVTM and CDR2 ANQGSEA. V dropped 7 bases and J dropped 8; count of bases not matched to a gene: 6.